The 31 T cell receptor beta chains in this list originate from one sample, sequenced in a study of T cell responses to AZD1222 COVID-19 vaccine. The assay was immunoSEQ multiplex PCR, and TCRdb's table has in-frame clones only and misses some. This sample has approximately 74,000 clones; about nine tenths occur once, and the top ten carry roughly 2.4%. This material consisted of peripheral blood, taken on day 0 of AZD1222 vaccination. The receptors shown here come from an adult in good health.

The rearrangement uses TRBV9 and TRBJ2-7, with TRBD2 identical over 15 bases. V trimming: 3 bases; J trimming: 3 bases; junction bases outside the gene matches: 10. The CDR3 is 18 residues long. CDR1 SGDLS and CDR2 YYNGEE come from the germline V gene. The CDR3 spells CASSEPGLAGGRHYEQYF. CDR3 sequence (DNA): TGTGCCAGCAGCGAGCCGGGACTAGCGGGGGGACGGCACTACGAGCAGTACTTC.

The V call is TRBV27, the J call TRBJ2-7, with D perhaps TRBD1 (6 bases). The CDR3 loop spans 15 amino acids. Germline V gene data show CDR1 as MNHEY and CDR2 as SMNVEV (reference sequence). V was clipped by 6 bases and J by 0 bases, with 15 bases between them. The CDR3 DNA is TGTGCCAGCAGCCGGGGACAACAGAGCTCCTACGAGCAGTACTTC. Residues: CASSRGQQSSYEQYF.

The J gene is TRBJ1-2, the V gene TRBV5-4, with D perhaps matching TRBD1 (6 bases). CDR3 length: 14 residues. Germline CDR1 is SGHNT and CDR2 is YYREEE (reference sequence). The V end was cut by 0 bases, the J end by 4 bases, with 10 bases between. The CDR3 sequence: CASSLEMGAYGYTF. CDR3 nucleotides: TGTGCCAGCAGCTTGGAAATGGGGGCCTATGGCTACACCTTC.

The chain has TRBV6-6 and TRBJ1-2; the D is unclear. Trimming shortened V by 6 bases and J by 7 bases, and 12 bases separated the two germline ends. The CDR3 is 12 amino acids. Per germline, CDR1 MNHNY and CDR2 SVGAGI (reference sequence). In DNA form, the CDR3 reads TGTGCCAGCAGGGGCGGGAATGCTGGCTACACCTTC. It encodes CASRGGNAGYTF.

This sequence joins TRBV19 and TRBJ2-1; tentatively, D is TRBD1 (6 bases). V lost 2 bases and J lost 7, with 12 bases in between. The CDR3 has 14 residues. The germline gives CDR1 LNHDA, CDR2 SQIVND (reference sequence). For the CDR3, the DNA is TGTGCCAGTAGTATACCCGGACAGTATAATGAGCAGTTCTTC. Translation: CASSIPGQYNEQFF.

In nucleotides, the CDR3 is TGTGCCAGCAGTTTAAAAGAGACCCAGTACTTC. Protein product: CASSLKETQYF. The rearrangement uses TRBV6-6 and TRBJ2-5; unclear D gene. V lost 4 bases to trimming and J lost 3 bases, with 3 bases between them. The length of the CDR3 is 11 residues. Germline values: CDR1 MNHNY, CDR2 SVGAGI (reference sequence).

V and J are TRBV4-2 and TRBJ2-7, with D possibly TRBD1 on 6 matching bases. With 1 base removed from V and 2 bases from J, the gap between germline ends came to 15 bases. This CDR3 region has 16 residues. Germline V lookup: CDR1 LGHNA, CDR2 YNFKEQ. This CDR3 is CASSQGEGGSAYEQYF. The CDR3 DNA sequence: TGTGCCAGCAGCCAAGGGGAAGGGGGTAGTGCCTACGAGCAGTACTTC.

The gene calls are TRBV28 and TRBJ1-5; 8 bases are shared with TRBD1. The CDR3 extends over 14 amino acids. In germline, CDR1 is MDHEN, CDR2 SYDVKM. With 3 bases clipped from V and 6 bases from J, the junction kept 4 bases outside the gene matches. The CDR3 nucleotides are TGTGCCAGCAGTTTCGCAGGGGGCTTTCAGCCCCAGCATTTT. The encoded protein is CASSFAGGFQPQHF.

The rearrangement joins TRBV5-1 to TRBJ2-5; possibly TRBD1 or TRBD2 for D (5 bases each). Trimming removed 1 base at V and 5 bases at J, with 9 bases between. The CDR3 totals 13 residues. In germline, CDR1 is SGHRS, CDR2 YFSETQ. CDR3 sequence reads: CASSLWGGETQYF. CDR3 sequence (DNA): TGCGCCAGCAGCTTGTGGGGCGGGGAGACCCAGTACTTC.

The chain recombines TRBV15 with TRBJ1-4; no clear D gene. The CDR3 sequence is 13 residues long. The V end lost 1 base, the J end lost 8 bases, and 8 bases lay between the germline ends. Germline loops: CDR1 LNHNV, CDR2 YYDKDF (reference sequence). The CDR3 spells CATSRGSREKLFF. CDR3 nucleotides: TGTGCCACCAGCAGAGGGTCTAGAGAAAAACTGTTTTTT. Drawing the rest from reference TRBV15 and TRBJ1-4, the complete variable domain is DAMVIQNPRYQVTQFGKPVTLSCSQTLNHNVMYWYQQKSSQAPKLLFHYYDKDFNNEADTPDNFQSRRPNTSFCFLDIRSPGLGDTAMYLCATSRGSREKLFFGSGTQLSVL.

The J gene is TRBJ1-2, the V gene TRBV28, with 9 bases lining up with TRBD1. This CDR3 comprises 16 residues. Germline CDR1 is MDHEN and CDR2 is SYDVKM. Losses at the gene ends were 6 bases for V and 2 bases for J; bases not matched to a gene: 10. The CDR3 coding sequence is TGTGCCAGCAGACGAACAGGGGGCGCAAAGAACTATGGCTACACCTTC. This encodes CASRRTGGAKNYGYTF.

V is TRBV5-1 and J is TRBJ2-2; the D gene is possibly TRBD1 (5 bases). Trimming shortened V by 0 bases and J by 7 bases, and 16 bases separated the two germline ends. Germline V lookup: CDR1 SGHRS, CDR2 YFSETQ. The CDR3 has 16 amino acids. The CDR3 nucleotides read TGCGCCAGCAGCTTGGTGGGCAGGGTGGAACTCGGGGAGCTGTTTTTT. Amino acids: CASSLVGRVELGELFF. The full variable domain, completed using reference TRBV5-1 and TRBJ2-2, is KAGVTQTPRYLIKTRGQQVTLSCSPISGHRSVSWYQQTPGQGLQFLFEYFSETQRNKGNFPGRFSGRQFSNSRSEMNVSTLELGDSALYLCASSLVGRVELGELFFGEGSRLTVL.

The chain couples TRBV2 to TRBJ2-5, with TRBD2 matching over 11 bases. V trimming: 6 bases; J trimming: 3 bases; junction bases outside the gene matches: 0. The length of the CDR3 is 13 residues. The germline V gene encodes CDR1 SNHLY and CDR2 FYNNEI. CDR3 sequence reads: CASRGLAEETQYF. In DNA form, the CDR3 reads TGTGCCAGCAGGGGACTAGCGGAAGAGACCCAGTACTTC.

V and J are TRBV5-6 and TRBJ2-5; a weak D match, TRBD2 (6 bases). The V end lost 1 base, the J end lost 5 bases, and 15 bases lay between the germline ends. The germline V gene encodes CDR1 SGHDT and CDR2 YYEEEE. The CDR3 loop spans 15 amino acids. CDR3 amino acids: CASSLSGGNGETQYF. The CDR3 DNA reads TGTGCCAGCAGCTTGTCTGGCGGGAATGGGGAGACCCAGTACTTC. The full variable domain, completed using reference TRBV5-6 and TRBJ2-5, is DAGVTQSPTHLIKTRGQQVTLRCSPKSGHDTVSWYQQALGQGPQFIFQYYEEEERQRGNFPDRFSGHQFPNYSSELNVNALLLGDSALYLCASSLSGGNGETQYFGPGTRLLVL.

CDR3 region: CASSLGGRETQYF. In DNA, the CDR3 is TGTGCCAGCAGCTTGGGGGGTAGAGAGACCCAGTACTTC. This rearrangement joins TRBV5-6 to TRBJ2-5, with D hard to call. The CDR3 is 13 amino acids. The germline CDR1 and CDR2 sequences are SGHDT and YYEEEE. Trimming cost V 0 bases and J 4 bases, with 7 bases left between them.

This chain links TRBV19 with TRBJ2-1; D is uncertain. Deletions cut 4 bases from V and 2 bases from J, with 3 bases between. CDR1 and CDR2 from the germline V gene are LNHDA and SQIVND (reference sequence). The CDR3 covers 12 residues. The CDR3 is CASSTTYNEQFF. The DNA of the CDR3 is TGTGCCAGTAGTACCACCTACAATGAGCAGTTCTTC.

This rearrangement joins TRBV5-4 to TRBJ1-2; 7 nucleotides agree with TRBD1. This CDR3 has 14 amino acids. V was pared by 0 bases and J by 8 bases, with 7 bases of the junction left unmatched. CDR1 is SGHNT and CDR2 is YYREEE in the germline V gene (reference sequence). The DNA of the CDR3 is TGTGCCAGCAGCTTGGACAGGGGAGCAAAGGGCTACACCTTC. Its translation: CASSLDRGAKGYTF.

This clone was counted a few times. V usage is TRBV7-6 and J usage is TRBJ2-2, with unresolved D. Trimming took off 0 bases at V and 1 base at J, with 9 bases between the two ends. Germline V lookup: CDR1 SGHVS, CDR2 FNYEAQ. The CDR3 is 16 residues long. The CDR3 coding sequence is TGTGCCAGCAGCTTAGCCCCGAAAGGGAACACCGGGGAGCTGTTTTTT. Encoded protein: CASSLAPKGNTGELFF.

The V call is TRBV10-3, the J call TRBJ1-4; 7 bases are a match to TRBD1. Looked up from germline, CDR1 is ENHRY and CDR2 is SYGVKD. CDR3 length equals 16 residues. V was pared by 5 bases and J by 1 base, with 7 bases of the junction left unmatched. CDR3 in amino acids: CAISRDRVGTNEKLFF. In nucleotides, the CDR3 is TGTGCCATCAGTCGAGACAGGGTCGGAACTAATGAAAAACTGTTTTTT.

This chain connects TRBV4-3 to TRBJ2-1; 9 bases agree with TRBD1. The CDR3 has 14 residues. Trimming at V came to 5 bases and at J to 8 bases, leaving 7 bases not matched to a gene. Germline CDR1 reads LGHNA; CDR2 reads YSLEER. The CDR3 nucleotides are TGCGCCAGCAGCAAAGGACAGGGGAGGTATGAGCAGTTCTTC. Encoded protein: CASSKGQGRYEQFF.

V usage is TRBV28 and J usage is TRBJ1-2, with TRBD1 matching 7 bases. The CDR3 loop spans 15 amino acids. In germline, CDR1 is MDHEN, CDR2 SYDVKM. Trimming cost V 2 bases and J 4 bases; bases outside gene matches: 7. CDR3 region: CASSLSRTGFYGYTF. The DNA of the CDR3 is TGTGCCAGCAGTTTAAGCCGGACAGGCTTCTATGGCTACACCTTC.

The chain joins TRBV9 to TRBJ2-2, with D possibly matching TRBD1 (6 bases). CDR1 and CDR2 from the germline V gene are SGDLS and YYNGEE. V lost 1 base to trimming and J lost 3 bases, with 10 bases between them. This CDR3 is 15 amino acids long. The CDR3 sequence: CASSVLGADTGELFF. The CDR3 region has the DNA TGTGCCAGCAGCGTATTGGGGGCAGACACCGGGGAGCTGTTTTTT. Together with reference TRBV9 and TRBJ2-2, the CDR3 gives the full variable domain: DSGVTQTPKHLITATGQRVTLRCSPRSGDLSVYWYQQSLDQGLQFLIQYYNGEERAKGNILERFSAQQFPDLHSELNLSSLELGDSALYFCASSVLGADTGELFFGEGSRLTVL.

The V and J genes are TRBV11-2 and TRBJ2-1; 7 positions match TRBD2. Germline CDR1 and CDR2: SGHAT and FQNNGV. The CDR3 sequence is 16 residues long. V gave up 5 bases and J gave up 4 bases; unmatched junction bases: 11. The CDR3 coding sequence is TGTGCCAGCAGCCGTGTCTTGGGGGGGAGGTACAATGAGCAGTTCTTC. Protein product: CASSRVLGGRYNEQFF. The full variable domain, in which reference TRBV11-2 and TRBJ2-1 provide the parts outside the CDR3, is EAGVAQSPRYKIIEKRQSVAFWCNPISGHATLYWYQQILGQGPKLLIQFQNNGVVDDSQLPKDRFSAERLKGVDSTLKIQPAKLEDSAVYLCASSRVLGGRYNEQFFGPGTRLTVL.

This clone was found many times. The rearrangement uses TRBV3-1 (or the pseudogene TRBV3-2) and TRBJ1-6; D uncertain. V lost 1 base and J 7 bases, leaving 14 bases between the germline ends. CDR3 length: 16 residues. The germline CDR1 and CDR2 sequences are LGHDT and YNNKEL (reference sequence). CDR3 in DNA: TGTGCCAGCAGCCAAGCTGTGTCCTCGGGGAATTCACCCCTCCACTTT. Amino acids: CASSQAVSSGNSPLHF.

J is TRBJ2-1 and V is TRBV6-4; either TRBD1 or TRBD2 may fit D (6 bases each). The V gene lost 5 bases and the J gene lost 9 bases, with 20 bases spanning the gap. The CDR3 spans 15 residues. Germline CDR1 MRHNA, CDR2 SNTAGT. The CDR3, as DNA: TGTGCCAGCAGTCTATATAGCGTGGGGGGCGCTGAGCAGTTCTTC. This encodes CASSLYSVGGAEQFF.

The rearrangement uses TRBV7-6 and TRBJ2-2; no clear D gene. Germline CDR1 reads SGHVS; CDR2 reads FNYEAQ. This CDR3 is 15 amino acids long. V lost 5 bases, J lost 2 bases, and 12 bases lay in between. The CDR3 DNA is TGTGCCAGCAGCCCGACACCGACCAACACCGGGGAGCTGTTTTTT. It translates to CASSPTPTNTGELFF.

CDR3 region: CSVEERGRKNGYTF. The CDR3 DNA reads as TGCAGCGTTGAAGAAAGGGGGAGGAAGAATGGCTACACCTTC. The chain combines TRBV29-1 with TRBJ1-2; possible D gene TRBD1, 6 bases. Per germline, CDR1 SQVTM and CDR2 ANQGSEA. V was clipped by 0 bases and J by 6 bases, with 14 bases between them. The CDR3 is 14 residues long.

J is TRBJ2-5 and V is TRBV9; 16 nucleotides line up with TRBD2. The ends lost 4 bases at V and 4 bases at J; junction bases unmatched: 7. Per the germline V gene, CDR1 is SGDLS and CDR2 is YYNGEE. The CDR3 spans 17 residues. As DNA, the CDR3 is TGTGCCAGCAGCCTTGGGACTAGCGGGGGGGCCCCAGAGACCCAGTACTTC. Protein product: CASSLGTSGGAPETQYF. Based on the CDR3 plus reference TRBV9 and TRBJ2-5, the full variable domain is DSGVTQTPKHLITATGQRVTLRCSPRSGDLSVYWYQQSLDQGLQFLIQYYNGEERAKGNILERFSAQQFPDLHSELNLSSLELGDSALYFCASSLGTSGGAPETQYFGPGTRLLVL.

The chain recombines TRBV27 with TRBJ1-5; tentatively, D is TRBD1 (5 bases). The V gene lost 1 base and the J gene lost 5 bases, with 12 bases spanning the gap. The CDR3 totals 15 residues. The germline CDR1 and CDR2 sequences are MNHEY and SMNVEV (reference sequence). The DNA for the CDR3 is TGTGCCAGCAGTTTATACAGGTCGGAGGATCAGCCCCAGCATTTT. Translated, it gives CASSLYRSEDQPQHF.

The V and J genes are TRBV28 and TRBJ2-7; D is unresolved. The germline V gene encodes CDR1 MDHEN and CDR2 SYDVKM. The CDR3 is made up of 13 amino acids. V gave up 6 bases and J gave up 0 bases, with 9 bases separating them. The CDR3 DNA follows: TGTGCCAGCAGACCCCCAGTCTCCTACGAGCAGTACTTC. This translates into CASRPPVSYEQYF. Supplemented by reference TRBV28 and TRBJ2-7, the full variable domain reads DVKVTQSSRYLVKRTGEKVFLECVQDMDHENMFWYRQDPGLGLRLIYFSYDVKMKEKGDIPEGYSVSREKKERFSLILESASTNQTSMYLCASRPPVSYEQYFGPGTRLTVT.

The V call is TRBV30, the J call TRBJ1-2, with D perhaps matching TRBD1 (5 bases). Germline assignment: CDR1 GTSNPN and CDR2 SVGIG (reference sequence). V was pared by 1 base and J by 6 bases, with 9 bases between. This CDR3 has 12 residues. The CDR3 region is CAWSGGEHGYTF. DNA for the CDR3: TGTGCCTGGAGTGGGGGGGAACATGGCTACACCTTC.